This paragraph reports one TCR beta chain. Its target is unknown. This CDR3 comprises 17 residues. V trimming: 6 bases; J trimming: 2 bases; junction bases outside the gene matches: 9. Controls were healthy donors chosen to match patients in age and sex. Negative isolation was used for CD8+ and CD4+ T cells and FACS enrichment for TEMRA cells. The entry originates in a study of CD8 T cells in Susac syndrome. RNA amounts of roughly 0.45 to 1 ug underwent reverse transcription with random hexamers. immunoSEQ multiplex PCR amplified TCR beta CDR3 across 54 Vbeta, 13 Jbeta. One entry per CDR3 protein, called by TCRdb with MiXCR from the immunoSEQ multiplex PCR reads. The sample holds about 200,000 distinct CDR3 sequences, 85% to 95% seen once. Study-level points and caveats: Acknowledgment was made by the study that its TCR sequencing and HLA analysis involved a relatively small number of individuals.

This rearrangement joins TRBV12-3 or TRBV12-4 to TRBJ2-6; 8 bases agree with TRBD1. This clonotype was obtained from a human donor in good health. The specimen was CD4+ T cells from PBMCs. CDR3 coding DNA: TGTGCCAGCAGACCCGGGACAGGTGTTCCTGGGGCCAACGTCCTGACTTTC. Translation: CASRPGTGVPGANVLTF.